This entry concerns a single T cell receptor (beta chain). Only in-frame clones appear in the TCRdb table, and some are missing; sequencing was by immunoSEQ multiplex PCR. This table holds about 83,000 clones, 94% found once. This entry belongs to a study of technical replicates of blood from several donors. Germline assignment: CDR1 SGHRS and CDR2 YFSETQ. V shed 4 bases, J shed 2 bases, and the junction held 11 bases outside the gene matches. This CDR3 comprises 16 residues. The chain combines TRBV5-1 with TRBJ2-5, with 7 bases lining up with TRBD1. Sequenced input: T cells isolated from PBMCs. The TCR sequence derives from a human donor in good health. CDR3 sequence: CASSLGRDRPQETQYF. The CDR3 coding sequence is TGCGCCAGCAGCCTGGGCCGGGACAGACCTCAAGAGACCCAGTACTTC.